This T cell receptor beta chain comes out of a study of T cell responses to AZD1222 COVID-19 vaccine (dated by TCRdb to the early 2020s). A note on the overall study: Because spike-specific TCR depth and breadth did not differ between the two schedules, AZD1222 recipients who got a second dose at roughly 4 weeks were pooled with those who got a second dose at roughly 12 weeks. TCR sequencing covered fewer than 250 trial participants: nearly 210 given two doses of AZD1222 and about 26 given two doses of MenACWY control vaccine. Trial participants were enrolled into age subgroups of 18-55, 56-69 and 70-plus years, which contained roughly 140, 27 and 60 TCR-sequenced participants, respectively.

The CDR3 regions of human TCRbeta chains were subjected to immunosequencing. Processing in the source paper ran as follows. TCRs in the repertoires were compared against a reference library of SARS-CoV-2-specific TCRs that had been generated with the MIRA antigen-specificity platform. Breadth was defined as the fraction of unique TCRs that were SARS-CoV-2-associated. Depth was defined as the fraction of total T cells that were SARS-CoV-2-associated. Each spike-specific TCR was assigned to its reactive spike region and to a CD4 or CD8 class using the MIRA data. Log10-transformed breadth and depth values were compared by one-way ANOVA with Sidak's multiple comparisons tests. TCRdb obtained this table from immuneACCESS and retained in-frame rearrangements with V and J assigned. These tables miss some clones; where compared with another copy, unresolved V genes account for less than half of the shortfall, and the remainder is unexplained. Clone size and V and J calls were adopted from that table, with D and trimming inferred from the DNA. A total of roughly 150,000 clones appear in this sample, roughly nine tenths of them only once. Clones ranked in the top ten supply approximately 2% of the sample.

The CDR3 holds 14 amino acids from the cysteine to the phenylalanine. Only the CDR3 region is kept as DNA, spanning 42 bases read in frame from base 1. From the germline V gene, CDR1 is MNHEY and CDR2 is SVGAGI. Trimming at the junction amounts to 0 bases on V and 6 bases on J, and the germline ends lie 8 bases apart. The label giving this sample's time point can be read as: baseline before first vaccination. Vaccinee samples came from UK trials COV001 and COV002, including a single-blind randomized controlled phase 2/3 trial of AZD1222 (ChAdOx1 nCoV-19) in healthy adults. For TCRbeta chain sequencing, PBMC samples were collected from trial participants at day 0 and at day 28 after the second dose. What the work shows at the level of the full study, not this receptor alone: Participants were mostly white British, with more females than males. The authors suggested clonal diversity may have been underestimated. The 56-69-year group was small, and its depth increase did not reach significance, likely because of low power. Epitopes outside the regions mutated in the B.1.351 and B.1.1.7 variants were reportedly recognized by nearly half of the unique spike-specific TCRs. Only six or seven AZD1222 recipients were SARS-CoV-2 seropositive at baseline, limiting conclusions about previously exposed vaccinees. A significant rise in spike-specific TCR breadth and depth was observed after two AZD1222 doses relative to day 0 and relative to MenACWY recipients. Because no samples from the day 14 peak response were available, repertoires could be characterized only after the peak T cell response. The vaccine-associated CD4 TCRs covered the entire spike protein, and the dominant responses fell in regions 160-218 and 743-854.

Concerning this clone itself: The clone's antigen remains unknown. No qualities accompany the bases; no much larger clone lies one base away.

The sample was peripheral blood, taken on day 0 of AZD1222 vaccination. The source of this sequence is an adult in good health. Rearrangement joined TRBV6-5 to TRBJ2-2, with the D gene not clear enough to name. The DNA sequence follows: TGTGCCAGCAGTTACTCGAAAGGTGCCGGGGAGCTGTTTTTT. Its protein product is CASSYSKGAGELFF.